This T cell receptor beta chain was identified in a study of tumor-infiltrating lymphocytes in primary liver carcinoma. Starting from 500 ng of total RNA, TCR beta cDNA was produced with a primer in the constant region. Nested multiplex PCR, run for three rounds with slightly modified ARM-PCR, yielded TCR beta libraries. In the first two PCR rounds, TRBV1-TRBV30 forward primers were paired with a C-beta reverse primer, and each round lasted roughly 9 cycles. TCRdb re-derived calls from the multiplex PCR reads in MiXCR, one entry per CDR3 protein. The profile covers 100,000 or so distinct CDR3 sequences, with around 84% appearing a single time and 15% to 20% taken by the ten largest. The tissue used was unsorted bulk material of roughly 17-34 mg. RNA and DNA were co-extracted from it with the AllPrep DNA/RNA mini kit. This clonotype has only a few counts. At one end the junction does not follow the germline gene, possibly because of a read error.

This CDR3 contains 16 residues. Germline-derived CDR1 and CDR2 are SGHAT and FQNNGV. The sample was liver tumor tissue from sampling region 3. Specified subset: tumor region T3, left-lateral pole. The TCR comes from a man aged 40-49 years with primary liver carcinoma and hepatitis B virus infection. The chain couples TRBV11-2 to TRBJ2-3, with D tentatively TRBD2 (5 bases). This CDR3 is CVSSLDTGLGTDTQYF. In DNA form, the CDR3 reads TGTGTCAGCAGTTTAGATACGGGGTTGGGCACAGATACGCAGTATTTT.